Here is one T cell receptor (beta chain) with its context. Its recognized antigen is unknown. Base qualities are not provided; no much larger clone lies one nucleotide away. The library was produced with the immunoSEQ multiplex PCR assay. For the multiplex PCR, a mixture combining 60 forward primers for TCR Vbeta segments and 13 reverse primers for TCR Jbeta segments was used. A multiplex PCR assay on genomic DNA amplified the CDR3 region of rearranged TCR beta genes. On the Illumina HiSeq System, the amplified TCR beta libraries were sequenced as 87-base-pair reads. The study's processing was this. A later analysis counted about 80 million unique TCR beta chains across the 640 or so repertoires, and about 10 million of these chains were shared by at least two donors. Raw reads were error-corrected and collapsed into unique sequences with a nearest-neighbor algorithm that merged closely related sequences to remove PCR and sequencing errors. Alignment of CDR3 sequences to IMGT reference sequences was used to assign V, D and J gene segments. For a sequence to be retained, a match of at least six nucleotides was required to both a V gene segment and a J gene segment. Rearrangements were classified as productive when the CDR3 lacked stop codons and remained in frame with V and J, and all other rearrangements were classified as non-productive. CDR3 was defined by IMGT convention, running from the second conserved V-encoded cysteine to the conserved J-encoded phenylalanine. In an earlier analysis of around 540 of the donors, sequences lacking an unambiguous match to a single V gene segment were excluded. An earlier analysis of just under 600 of the donors called V segments functional above 56.7% productive rearrangements and segregating when the between-donor standard deviation exceeded 5%. To diagnose cytomegalovirus status from the catalog of TCR beta chain sequences, a statistical classification framework was built. In a later analysis, V and J genes were assigned by comparing TCR nucleotide sequences against IMGT/GENE-DB human TR gene sequences. A later analysis assigned CDR3 sequences and most-parsimonious VDJ recombination scenarios with the TCRdist pipeline. In a later analysis, each TCR beta chain was defined by its CDR3 amino acid sequence together with its V-gene family, and reads lacking a unique V-gene family were excluded. To address suspected cross-contamination and a sequencing artifact, a later analysis removed some 620 highly shared, low-generation-probability nucleotide sequences. For each public chain, a later analysis derived a clonal expansion index from normalized ranks of inferred template counts within each repertoire. In a later analysis, generation probabilities were computed with a VDJ recombination model fitted to out-of-frame rearrangements, and the resulting probabilities were checked against IGoR. In a later analysis, TCR-TCR, TCR-HLA and TCR-CMV co-occurrence was scored with hypergeometric tests, and a repertoire-size bias correction was applied to TCR pairs. A later analysis estimated false discovery rates by permuting HLA or CMV assignments 20 times. A later analysis grouped co-occurring TCRs with DBSCAN, adding TCRdist sequence similarity when clustering within HLA-allele-positive subsets. For co-occurrence clustering, repertoires with fewer than 30,000 or more than 120,000 public chains were excluded, along with 5 or 6 repertoires with anomalous nucleotide sharing. Imported from immuneACCESS, the table was reduced by TCRdb to in-frame sequences with V and J called. These copies leave out some clones; in studies compared against another copy, an unresolved V gene accounts for under half, and the cause of the remainder is not known. The V and J calls and the clone size are those of that table, but D and trimming were determined from the DNA. The table for this sample lists 170,000 or so clones; roughly 73% of them were counted only once. The ten largest make up under 1.5% of the sample.

The sample comes from a study of cytomegalovirus exposure and HLA in healthy donors (dated by TCRdb to about 2017). Concerning the study at large: An earlier analysis of more than 550 of the donors reported approximately 260 Gb of sequence data and some 110 million unique TCR beta sequences obtained from approximately 180 million T cells. Because of strong linkage in the cohort, four to six DR-DQ haplotypes were treated as single units for association and clustering. The study was designed to test whether signatures of past pathogen exposure could be identified by cataloging public T cell receptors. In a later analysis, previously published TCR beta repertoires from 500 to 750 donors were re-analyzed and high-resolution HLA genotyping was added so that TCR occurrence patterns could be studied. High-throughput TCR immunosequencing, statistical association of individual TCRs with disease status, and machine learning were combined to predict cytomegalovirus infection status. Besides the first cohort of hundreds of subjects, a separate validation cohort made up of over 95 different subjects was used. Donor age, sex, ethnicity and CMV serostatus were collected together with the repertoire data. The genetic ancestry cluster associated with self-reported Caucasian donors included 65% to 90% of the roughly 360 genotyped donors. About 300 gigabases of sequencing data and tens of millions of unique TCR sequences were included in an early release covering about 600 HLA-typed donors. Both class I and class II loci were covered by HLA typing, at four-digit resolution. Rather than drawing on any new phenotypic data, the later analysis identified candidate immune exposures from TCR beta sequences and the way those sequences occurred across donors. An earlier analysis of 587 of the donors used high-throughput TCR beta sequencing to judge whether each TCR beta V gene segment behaved as functional or pseudogenic. Using immunosequencing, the study profiled T cell repertoires from 666 subjects and related those repertoires to cytomegalovirus serostatus. Typing coverage varied by locus: 629-630 donors for A, B, C, DRB1 and DQB1; more than 500 for DQA1; over 600 for DPA1; fewer than 480 for DPB1. Genome-wide SNP genotypes for about 65% of the roughly 670 donors were used in a later genetic analysis, which treated that subset as a discovery cohort. Across some 400 genotyped donors of the cohort, an average of roughly 250,000 unique TCR beta nucleotide sequences per donor were sequenced, and 15% to 20% of those sequences were non-productive. All discovery cohort repertoires had been generated on a single sequencing platform. Study-level results and caveats: Assigning TCR associations to individual alleles was difficult when HLA alleles, especially DR and DQ, strongly co-occurred. In a later analysis, TCR association rates were found to vary across HLA loci, with the most associated TCRs seen for DRB1 alleles and the fewest for HLA-C alleles. A later genetic analysis reported fewer N-insertions in productive TCRs among donors in an Asian-associated ancestry cluster than the roughly 640-donor mean. A further reported finding was that TCR beta sequences accurately predicted the HLA-A and HLA-B alleles for most subjects in the first cohort. In an earlier analysis of roughly 500 of the donors, most TCR beta V segments appeared in productive rearrangements about 90% or about 30% of the time, broadly matching IMGT annotations. Some IMGT-functional V segments, including TRBV6-2 and TRBV6-3, could not be told apart with the 87-base-pair reads, so those segments were excluded. Specific HLA alleles were associated with 16,951 TCR beta sequences at a false discovery rate of 0.05 in a later analysis. The presence/absence analyses assumed that sequencing depth was roughly uniform across donors, and that assumption may not be true. In a later analysis, several top co-occurrence clusters were reported to appear linked to parvovirus B19, influenza, CMV and Epstein-Barr virus. Immune exposure information for the cohort was limited to CMV serostatus. Only TCR beta chains were sequenced in this cohort, and the absence of alpha or paired-chain data limited detectable features. According to the authors, the approach could potentially be generalized to other disease states and immunological phenotypes. A later analysis found that most CMV-associated TCR beta chains appeared HLA-restricted, with HLA associations seemingly driven largely by CMV exposure. Most TCR sequences were seen in very few donors, while some public TCRs were found in many individuals. About 17 rarely observed V segments, including chromosome 9 orphons, were excluded from the earlier analysis of several hundred of the donors because counts were too low. V-gene and J-gene trimming of TCR beta chains was associated with a missense DCLRE1C variant in a later genetic analysis, and the association was replicated in an independent cohort. In vitro tests confirmed that a few of the cytomegalovirus-associated TCR beta chains recognize cytomegalovirus antigens. A cluster of highly shared sequence variants was judged likely to represent a technical artifact of the sequencing pipeline. Because HLA typing was missing for some donors at each locus, association tests included only the typed subset. Correlated functional status among segregating V segments might be attributable to linkage disequilibrium, but an unknown experimental factor could not be ruled out. Cytomegalovirus status was reported to be diagnosed by the classifier with high specificity and sensitivity in both the original and validation cohorts. The study listed 170 or so TCR beta chains as associated with cytomegalovirus. In a later analysis, HLA-associated TCR beta chains were found to be more clonally expanded and to have lower generation probabilities than equally common non-associated chains.

V trim: 5 bases; J trim: 5 bases; unmatched bases: 11. CDR3 length: 16 amino acids, cysteine to phenylalanine. Just the 48-base CDR3 DNA is kept, in frame starting at base 1. CDR1 and CDR2 were assigned from the germline V gene (reference sequence) as LNHDA and SQIVND. In total, 630 or so healthy bone marrow donors made up the cohort. Cohort members were all nominally healthy when sampled, although unrecorded immune exposures were likely present. The donor was CMV seronegative and belonged to the group of 350 or so seronegative cohort members. A peripheral blood sample was collected from each donor, and TCR beta sequencing was performed on peripheral blood mononuclear cells. The Qiagen DNeasy Blood Extraction Kit was used to extract genomic DNA from the blood cell samples.

The specimen sequenced was PBMCs. This sequence originates from a woman aged 25 to 39 in good health and CMV-seronegative. Recombination connected TRBV19 to TRBJ2-2; 7 nucleotides in the junction match TRBD1. The CDR3 region has the sequence CASSLRAGGRTGELFF. The nucleotides are TGTGCCAGTAGTCTCCGGGCAGGGGGTCGAACCGGGGAGCTGTTTTTT.